This T cell receptor beta chain was captured in a study of blood T cell repertoires in COVID-19. For the study at large: Sample material is recorded as cDNA or gDNA derived from T cells, B-cell-depleted T cells, or PBMCs.

This clone was seen just once. The CDR3 runs to 14 residues. Germline assignment: CDR1 KGHSH and CDR2 LQKENI. Trimming shortened V by 3 bases and J by 5 bases, and 13 bases separated the two germline ends. Measured with immunoSEQ multiplex PCR; TCRdb has only the in-frame clones, and not every one. Here the sample spans fewer than 30,000 clones, roughly 88% being singletons. The sequenced material came from peripheral blood. This sequence joins TRBV18 and TRBJ1-1, with D tentatively TRBD1 (5 bases). The origin of this receptor is a woman of 80 years or more with COVID-19, enrolled during active disease. Here the CDR3 DNA reads TGTGCCAGCTCACCCCAGGGAAGGGGTACTGAAGCTTTCTTT. Translated, it gives CASSPQGRGTEAFF.